Below, one T cell receptor (beta chain) is given with its context. The antigen is not known. This entry belongs to a study of beta chain features in type 1 diabetes. The V gene's germline CDR1 is SGHTA and CDR2 FQGNSA. The CDR3 is made up of 15 amino acids. V shed 4 bases and J 2 bases; nucleotides not matched to a gene: 5. Study results and limitations: Patients' naive, central memory and Treg TCRB repertoires seemed closer to one another than those of healthy donors.

The entirety of the isolated RNA underwent reverse transcription, so expressed TCRB transcripts were sequenced. Using immunoSEQ multiplex PCR, the repertoire was profiled, and TCRdb retains in-frame clones only, with some absent. The sample holds hundreds of thousands of clones, around 16% seen once. The rearrangement uses TRBV7-2 and TRBJ2-7, with 10 bases matching TRBD1. The sequencing input was naive CD4+ T cells from blood. The sequence was obtained from a man aged 18 to 29 in good health. The CDR3 sequence: CASSSLGQGPYEQYF. The DNA for the CDR3 is TGTGCCAGCAGCTCGTTGGGACAGGGGCCCTACGAGCAGTACTTC.